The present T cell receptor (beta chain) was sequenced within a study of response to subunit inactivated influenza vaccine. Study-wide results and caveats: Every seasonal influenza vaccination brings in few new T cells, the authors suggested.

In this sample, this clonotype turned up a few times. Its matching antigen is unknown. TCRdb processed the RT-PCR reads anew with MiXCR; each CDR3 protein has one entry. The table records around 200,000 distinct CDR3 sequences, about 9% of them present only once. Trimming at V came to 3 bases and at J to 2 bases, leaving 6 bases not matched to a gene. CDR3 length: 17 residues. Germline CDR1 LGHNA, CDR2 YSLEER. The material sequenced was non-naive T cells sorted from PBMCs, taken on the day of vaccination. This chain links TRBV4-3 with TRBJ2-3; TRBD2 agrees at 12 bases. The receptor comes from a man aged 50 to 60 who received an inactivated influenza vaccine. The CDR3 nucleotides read TGCGCCAGCAGCCAGATTCTAGCGGGAGGGCCCACAGATACGCAGTATTTT. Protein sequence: CASSQILAGGPTDTQYF.